This TCR beta chain is drawn from a study of monozygotic twins with inflammatory bowel disease. Study-wide results and caveats: A reduction in TCRbeta diversity (inverse Simpson) was seen in IBD patients relative to healthy co-twins. Limited statistical power may explain no repertoire similarity difference between concordant and discordant twins.

TCRalpha and TCRbeta cDNA went through nested PCRs of around 16 and 10 cycles, two in total. TCRdb reprocessed the 5' RACE reads, keeping one entry per CDR3 protein, no DNA. The sample has approximately 420,000 distinct CDR3 sequences. The CDR3 has 15 residues. Per the germline V gene, CDR1 is SEHNR and CDR2 is FQNEAQ (reference sequence). After skipping T cell sorting, the authors isolated total RNA from whole blood. As concerns this clonotype: Its cognate antigen is unknown.

This clonotype originated in a human donor with ulcerative colitis or Crohn's disease, or a healthy co-twin of an affected twin (not recorded which). This chain links TRBV7-9 with TRBJ1-1; TCRdb reports TRBD1, a call that lacks DNA to check it against. The source material was blood. The CDR3 sequence: CASSLGDRDHTEAFF. The whole variable domain, filled in from reference TRBV7-9 and TRBJ1-1, reads DTGVSQNPRHKITKRGQNVTFRCDPISEHNRLYWYRQTLGQGPEFLTYFQNEAQLEKSRLLSDRFSAERPKGSFSTLEIQRTEQGDSAMYLCASSLGDRDHTEAFFGQGTRLTVV.